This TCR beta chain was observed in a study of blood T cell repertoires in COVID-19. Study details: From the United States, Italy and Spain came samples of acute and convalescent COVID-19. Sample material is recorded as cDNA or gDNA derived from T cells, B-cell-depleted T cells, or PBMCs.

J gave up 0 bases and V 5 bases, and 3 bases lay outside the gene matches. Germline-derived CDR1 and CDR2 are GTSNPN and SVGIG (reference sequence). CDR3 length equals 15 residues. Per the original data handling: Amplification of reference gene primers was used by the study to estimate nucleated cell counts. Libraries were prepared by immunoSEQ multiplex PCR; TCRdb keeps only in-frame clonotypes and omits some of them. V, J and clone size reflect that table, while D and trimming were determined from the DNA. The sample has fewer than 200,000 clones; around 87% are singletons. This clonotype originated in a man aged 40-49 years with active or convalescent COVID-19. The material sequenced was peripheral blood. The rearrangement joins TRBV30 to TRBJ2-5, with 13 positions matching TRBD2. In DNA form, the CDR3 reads TGTGCCTGGGAGACTAGCGGGGGGTACCAAGAGACCCAGTACTTC. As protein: CAWETSGGYQETQYF.